Reported below is one T cell receptor (beta chain). The antigen is undetermined. The CDR3 has 16 residues. Trimming pared 1 base from V and 7 bases from J, leaving 18 bases between. Germline V gives CDR1 SGHKS, CDR2 YYEKEE (reference sequence). The data were taken from a study of cytomegalovirus exposure and HLA in healthy donors. Study observations and caveats: A later analysis showed that HLA-associated TCR beta chains had undergone more clonal expansion than equally common others.

A multiplex PCR was run with 60 Vbeta primers and 13 Jbeta primers. Sequencing used immunoSEQ multiplex PCR; TCRdb keeps in-frame clones, though not all of them. The sample data list around 40,000 clones. This chain links TRBV5-5 with TRBJ2-1, with D maybe TRBD1 (5 bases). The receptor was isolated from a human donor in good health. Sequenced input: PBMCs. The CDR3 DNA is TGTGCCAGCAGCTTGAGGTCAGGGCCGTGGGGAAATGAGCAGTTCTTC. It encodes CASSLRSGPWGNEQFF.